Listed here are 26 T cell receptor beta chains from one sample, sequenced in a study of blood T cell repertoires in COVID-19. Clones were read by immunoSEQ multiplex PCR, and TCRdb kept only the in-frame ones, dropping some. The sample has around 130,000 clones; about 88% are singletons. Specimen: peripheral blood. The receptor source for this set is a woman aged 80 or over with acute or convalescent COVID-19.

The rearrangement uses TRBV27 and TRBJ1-2, with 8 bases aligning to TRBD1. This CDR3 has 14 residues. Germline V lookup: CDR1 MNHEY, CDR2 SMNVEV (reference sequence). V gave up 5 bases and J gave up 2 bases; unmatched junction bases: 4. The chain's CDR3 is CASSPRTGNYGYTF. CDR3 DNA: TGTGCCAGCAGTCCCCGGACAGGGAACTATGGCTACACCTTC.

CDR3 sequence reads: CASSPGQGSDEQYF. As DNA, the CDR3 is TGTGCCAGTTCTCCGGGACAGGGGAGCGACGAGCAGTACTTC. V usage is TRBV19 and J usage is TRBJ2-7; 10 positions agree with TRBD1. V dropped 8 bases and J dropped 5; count of bases not matched to a gene: 9. The CDR3 is 14 amino acids. Germline lookup yields CDR1 LNHDA and CDR2 SQIVND (reference sequence).

V and J are TRBV7-2 and TRBJ2-1; TRBD2 matches at 10 bases. Germline CDR1 and CDR2: SGHTA and FQGNSA. This CDR3 contains 16 residues. The J segment lost 7 bases and the V segment lost 2 bases, leaving 8 bases of the junction unmatched. CDR3 nucleotide sequence: TGTGCCAGCAGCTTAACCCGGACTAGCGGAGGGAATGAGCAGTTCTTC. Its protein is CASSLTRTSGGNEQFF.

CDR3 bases: TGTGCCAGCAGTCACGGGACTAGCGGGATGGGCAAAAACATTCAGTACTTC. This encodes CASSHGTSGMGKNIQYF. The rearrangement links TRBV3-1 (or the pseudogene TRBV3-2) to TRBJ2-4, with 13 bases identical to TRBD2. CDR3 length: 17 amino acids. Trimming removed 6 bases from V and 3 bases from J; junction bases left unmatched: 8. Germline loops: CDR1 LGHDT, CDR2 YNNKEL (reference sequence).

V is TRBV11-2 and J is TRBJ1-4, with 9 bases matching TRBD1. Trimming removed 6 bases from V and 8 bases from J; junction bases left unmatched: 10. This CDR3 has 15 residues. Germline V gene sequence: CDR1 SGHAT, CDR2 FQNNGV. The CDR3 DNA follows: TGTGCCAGCAGTTGGGGACAGGGAATCGGCGAAAAACTGTTTTTT. Translating it yields CASSWGQGIGEKLFF. The full variable domain, in which reference TRBV11-2 and TRBJ1-4 provide the parts outside the CDR3, is EAGVAQSPRYKIIEKRQSVAFWCNPISGHATLYWYQQILGQGPKLLIQFQNNGVVDDSQLPKDRFSAERLKGVDSTLKIQPAKLEDSAVYLCASSWGQGIGEKLFFGSGTQLSVL.

The genes are TRBV4-3 and TRBJ2-1, with 12 nucleotides matching TRBD2. The V gene's germline CDR1 is LGHNA and CDR2 YSLEER. The CDR3 covers 17 residues. V lost 1 base and J lost 6; bases outside the gene matches: 7. The CDR3: CASSQGHGTSGPNEQFF. The DNA of the CDR3 is TGCGCCAGCAGCCAAGGGCACGGGACTAGCGGGCCCAATGAGCAGTTCTTC.

The chain carries TRBV18 and TRBJ2-1, with TRBD1 matching 9 bases. The J segment lost 8 bases and the V segment lost 6 bases, leaving 11 bases of the junction unmatched. The CDR3 contains 15 residues. CDR1 and CDR2 (germline): KGHSH, LQKENI. The CDR3 region is CASSRGDRDSHEQFF. In DNA, the CDR3 is TGTGCCAGCTCGCGTGGGGACAGGGATTCGCATGAGCAGTTCTTC. The whole variable domain, filled in from reference TRBV18 and TRBJ2-1, reads NAGVMQNPRHLVRRRGQEARLRCSPMKGHSHVYWYRQLPEEGLKFMVYLQKENIIDESGMPKERFSAEFPKEGPSILRIQQVVRGDSAAYFCASSRGDRDSHEQFFGPGTRLTVL.

The chain is built from TRBV7-9 and TRBJ1-3; no firm D call. V was shortened by 4 bases and J by 4 bases, with 5 bases between the two germline ends. The germline CDR1 and CDR2 sequences are SEHNR and FQNEAQ (reference sequence). This CDR3 has 12 amino acids. Here the CDR3 DNA reads TGTGCCAGCAGCTCAGAAGGAAACACCATATATTTT. It codes for CASSSEGNTIYF.

The V and J genes are TRBV19 and TRBJ1-5; D remains ambiguous. CDR1 and CDR2 from the germline V gene are LNHDA and SQIVND (reference sequence). The CDR3 is 14 amino acids. Trimming removed 8 bases at V and 0 bases at J, with 11 bases between. In nucleotides, the CDR3 is TGTGCCAGTGGGCGACCGCATAGCAATCAGCCCCAGCATTTT. It codes for CASGRPHSNQPQHF.

This clone was recorded once. This chain links TRBV30 with TRBJ2-7, with 8 bases identical to TRBD1. Trimming cost V 4 bases and J 6 bases; bases outside gene matches: 23. This CDR3 region has 18 residues. CDR1 is GTSNPN and CDR2 is SVGIG in the germline V gene (reference sequence). CDR3 loop: CAWTPGQEPLSPLCEQYF. DNA of the CDR3: TGTGCCTGGACACCGGGACAGGAACCATTGAGTCCTCTTTGCGAGCAGTACTTC.

This chain links TRBV15 with TRBJ1-3; TRBD1 is a possible D gene (6 bases). The germline V gene has CDR1 LNHNV and CDR2 YYDKDF (reference sequence). The V gene lost 4 bases and the J gene lost 0 bases, with 13 bases spanning the gap. The length of the CDR3 is 16 residues. The CDR3 DNA reads as TGTGCCACCAGCAAACAGGGTTTTAACTCTGGAAACACCATATATTTT. This sequence encodes CATSKQGFNSGNTIYF.

V is TRBV12-3 or TRBV12-4 and J is TRBJ2-3; D remains ambiguous. The CDR3 extends over 12 amino acids. Trimming stripped 6 bases from V and 5 bases from J, with 9 bases between. CDR3 protein: CASRTLGDTQYF. For the CDR3, the DNA is TGTGCCAGCAGGACTCTAGGAGATACGCAGTATTTT.

This chain uses TRBV19 with TRBJ1-5; D ambiguous. Germline values: CDR1 LNHDA, CDR2 SQIVND (reference sequence). V gave up 8 bases and J gave up 5 bases, with 13 bases separating them. The CDR3 has 13 residues. The CDR3 sequence: CASSAGSYQPQHF. CDR3 in DNA: TGTGCCAGTTCTGCGGGGAGCTATCAGCCCCAGCATTTT.

In its sample, this clone was seen once. The rearrangement links TRBV7-2 to TRBJ1-5; D perhaps matches TRBD1 (6 bases). This CDR3 has 15 amino acids. The ends were cut back, 1 base at V and 6 bases at J, with 13 bases in the middle. Germline V gene sequence: CDR1 SGHTA, CDR2 FQGNSA. CDR3 DNA: TGTGCCAGCAGCTTAGGACAGGCATATGCTCAGCCCCAGCATTTT. Encoded protein: CASSLGQAYAQPQHF.

This clone showed up just once. The V call is TRBV6-5, the J call TRBJ1-2, with 7 bases matching TRBD1. CDR1 is MNHEY and CDR2 is SVGAGI in the germline V gene. The CDR3 sequence is 15 residues long. J gave up 3 bases and V 0 bases, and 4 bases lay outside the gene matches. The CDR3 here is CASSYSRGGDYGYTF. The CDR3 coding sequence is TGTGCCAGCAGTTACTCGCGAGGGGGCGACTATGGCTACACCTTC.

The V and J genes are TRBV5-4 and TRBJ1-2, with 7 bases that match TRBD1. Germline assignment: CDR1 SGHNT and CDR2 YYREEE (reference sequence). The CDR3 sequence is 16 residues long. V shed 5 bases and J 5 bases; nucleotides not matched to a gene: 15. In nucleotides, the CDR3 is TGTGCCAGCAGTTTAGCTCGAGTCGGACAGGTGTATGGCTACACCTTC. This codes for CASSLARVGQVYGYTF. The variable domain in full, completed from reference TRBV5-4 and TRBJ1-2, reads ETGVTQSPTHLIKTRGQQVTLRCSSQSGHNTVSWYQQALGQGPQFIFQYYREEENGRGNFPPRFSGLQFPNYSSELNVNALELDDSALYLCASSLARVGQVYGYTFGSGTRLTVV.

The chain is built from TRBV27 and TRBJ2-6; 7 bases map to TRBD1. V gave up 4 bases and J gave up 0 bases; unmatched junction bases: 12. From germline, CDR1 is MNHEY and CDR2 SMNVEV (reference sequence). The CDR3 runs 19 residues. The DNA of the CDR3 is TGTGCCAGCAGTTCCATGGGGCCGACAGGGCGCTCTGGGGCCAACGTCCTGACTTTC. This encodes CASSSMGPTGRSGANVLTF.

V and J are TRBV18 and TRBJ2-2; 9 positions agree with TRBD1. J was trimmed by 4 bases and V by 6 bases; bases with no gene match: 9. CDR1 is KGHSH, CDR2 LQKENI, per germline. The CDR3 has 16 residues. For the CDR3, the DNA is TGTGCCAGCTCGCCGCCCGGACAGGGGAGCACCGGGGAGCTGTTTTTT. Protein sequence: CASSPPGQGSTGELFF.

This chain uses TRBV6-5 with TRBJ1-5; a weak D match, TRBD1 (5 bases). The CDR3 has 16 residues. Trimming left V 4 bases short and J 2 bases short, with 15 bases between. CDR1 is MNHEY, CDR2 SVGAGI, per germline. Here the CDR3 reads CASSLRRGDGNQPQHF. The CDR3 DNA sequence: TGTGCCAGCAGTTTACGAAGGGGCGATGGCAATCAGCCCCAGCATTTT.

This clone came up a few times. The genes are TRBV5-1 and TRBJ1-5, with 8 bases lining up with TRBD1. In germline, CDR1 is SGHRS, CDR2 YFSETQ. Losses at the gene ends were 4 bases for V and 7 bases for J; bases not matched to a gene: 10. The CDR3 spans 15 residues. The DNA for the CDR3 is TGCGCCAGCAGCACGACAGGGGCCCCGGAGCAGCCCCAGCATTTT. As protein: CASSTTGAPEQPQHF.

The chain combines TRBV9 with TRBJ1-3; the D is unclear. V gave up 4 bases and J gave up 3 bases, with 14 bases separating them. The V gene's germline CDR1 is SGDLS and CDR2 YYNGEE. CDR3 length equals 15 residues. The CDR3 DNA reads as TGTGCCAGCAGCATCCGAGGCGAGGATGGAAACACCATATATTTT. Encoded protein: CASSIRGEDGNTIYF.

This CDR3 reads CASSQPGVYGYTF. The CDR3 region has the DNA TGTGCCAGCAGCCAACCGGGAGTCTATGGCTACACCTTC. V usage is TRBV3-1 (or the pseudogene TRBV3-2) and J usage is TRBJ1-2, with unresolved D. Germline V CDR1 and CDR2: LGHDT, YNNKEL (reference sequence). V dropped 2 bases and J dropped 4 bases, with 8 bases sitting between them. The CDR3 runs 13 residues.

This chain uses TRBV4-1 with TRBJ2-2; 8 positions agree with TRBD1. Germline CDR1 MGHRA, CDR2 YSYEKL. V dropped 0 bases and J dropped 0; count of bases not matched to a gene: 3. The CDR3 spans 17 residues. The chain's CDR3 is CASSQDLTGANTGELFF. For the CDR3, the DNA is TGCGCCAGCAGCCAAGACCTGACAGGGGCGAACACCGGGGAGCTGTTTTTT.

The chain carries TRBV19 and TRBJ1-5, with TRBD1 matching 9 bases. The length of the CDR3 is 14 residues. The germline CDR1 and CDR2 sequences are LNHDA and SQIVND (reference sequence). After removal of 6 bases from V and 2 bases from J, the junction contained 2 bases not matched to a gene. Here the CDR3 DNA reads TGTGCCAGTAGCCGGGACAGGGGCAATCAGCCCCAGCATTTT. This sequence encodes CASSRDRGNQPQHF.

This chain links TRBV5-4 with TRBJ1-1; D unclear. This CDR3 is built from 15 residues. V was clipped by 1 base and J by 1 base, with 11 bases between them. The germline V gene encodes CDR1 SGHNT and CDR2 YYREEE (reference sequence). DNA for the CDR3: TGTGCCAGCAGCTTGTCGACGGAGCCGAACACTGAAGCTTTCTTT. Translated: CASSLSTEPNTEAFF. The whole variable domain, filled in from reference TRBV5-4 and TRBJ1-1, reads ETGVTQSPTHLIKTRGQQVTLRCSSQSGHNTVSWYQQALGQGPQFIFQYYREEENGRGNFPPRFSGLQFPNYSSELNVNALELDDSALYLCASSLSTEPNTEAFFGQGTRLTVV.

The chain links TRBV6-5 to TRBJ1-2; 10 bases align to TRBD1. Germline V gene lookup returns CDR1 MNHEY and CDR2 SVGAGI. The CDR3 totals 13 residues. With 6 bases clipped from V and 7 bases from J, the junction kept 5 bases outside the gene matches. The CDR3 coding sequence is TGTGCCAGCAGGCGGGACAGGGGCTCTGGCTACACCTTC. Translating gives CASRRDRGSGYTF.